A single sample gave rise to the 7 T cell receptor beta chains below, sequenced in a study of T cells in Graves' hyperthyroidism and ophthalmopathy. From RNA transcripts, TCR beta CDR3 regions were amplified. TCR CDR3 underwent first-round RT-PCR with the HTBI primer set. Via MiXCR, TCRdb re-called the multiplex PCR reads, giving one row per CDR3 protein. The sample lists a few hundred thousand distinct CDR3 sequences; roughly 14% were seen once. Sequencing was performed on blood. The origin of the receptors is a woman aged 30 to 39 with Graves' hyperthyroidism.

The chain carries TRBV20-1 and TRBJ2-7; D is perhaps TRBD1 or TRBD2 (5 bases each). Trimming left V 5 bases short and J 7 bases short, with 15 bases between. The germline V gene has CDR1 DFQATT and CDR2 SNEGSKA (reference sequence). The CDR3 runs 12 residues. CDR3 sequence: CSALERGWEQYF. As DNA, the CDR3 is TGCAGTGCTCTGGAGAGGGGTTGGGAGCAGTACTTC.

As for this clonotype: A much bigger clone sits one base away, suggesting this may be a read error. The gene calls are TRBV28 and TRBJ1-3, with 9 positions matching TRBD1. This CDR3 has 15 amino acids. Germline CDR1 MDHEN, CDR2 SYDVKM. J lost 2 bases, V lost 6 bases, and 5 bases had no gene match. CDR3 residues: CASRRNRGPGNTIYF. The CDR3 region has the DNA TGTGCCAGCAGACGTAACAGGGGGCCTGGAAACACCATATATTTT.

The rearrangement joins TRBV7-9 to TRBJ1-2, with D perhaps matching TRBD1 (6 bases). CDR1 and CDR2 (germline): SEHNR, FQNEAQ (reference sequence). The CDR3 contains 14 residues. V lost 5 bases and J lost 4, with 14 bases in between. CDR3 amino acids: CASSAEGQTYGYTF. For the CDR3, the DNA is TGTGCCAGCAGCGCGGAAGGACAGACCTATGGCTACACCTTC.

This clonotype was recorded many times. Here the CDR3 DNA reads TGTGCCAGCAGTTTAAGGGCAGGGGAAAAACTGTTTTTT. It is translated as CASSLRAGEKLFF. The V gene is TRBV12-3 or TRBV12-4, the J gene TRBJ1-4; D is perhaps TRBD1 (5 bases). The CDR3 consists of 13 residues. Trimming stripped 2 bases from V and 8 bases from J, with 9 bases between.

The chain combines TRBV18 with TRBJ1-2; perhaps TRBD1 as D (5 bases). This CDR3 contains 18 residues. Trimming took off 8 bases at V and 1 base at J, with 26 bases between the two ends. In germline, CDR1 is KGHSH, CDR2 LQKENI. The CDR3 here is CASPPGGGRGTNNYGYTF. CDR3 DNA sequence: TGTGCCAGCCCCCCCGGCGGGGGACGGGGGACCAATAACTATGGCTACACCTTC.

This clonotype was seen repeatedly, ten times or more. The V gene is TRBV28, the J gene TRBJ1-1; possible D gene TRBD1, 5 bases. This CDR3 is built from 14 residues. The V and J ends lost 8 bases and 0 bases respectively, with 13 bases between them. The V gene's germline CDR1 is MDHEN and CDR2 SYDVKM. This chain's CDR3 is CASSGGGMNTEAFF. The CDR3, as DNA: TGTGCCAGCTCCGGGGGGGGTATGAACACTGAAGCTTTCTTT.

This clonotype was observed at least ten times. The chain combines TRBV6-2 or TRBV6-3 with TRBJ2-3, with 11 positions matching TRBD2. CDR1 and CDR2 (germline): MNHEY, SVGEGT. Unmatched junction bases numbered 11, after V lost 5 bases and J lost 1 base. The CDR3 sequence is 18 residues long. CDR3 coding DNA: TGTGCCAGCAGTGGACTAGCGGGCCCGCGTTGGGGCACAGATACGCAGTATTTT. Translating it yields CASSGLAGPRWGTDTQYF.